Described below is a single T cell receptor (beta chain) sequence and its context. The antigen this receptor binds is unknown. No quality values exist for individual bases; no much larger clone is one base distant. Sequences SGHKS (CDR1) and YYEKEE (CDR2) are obtained from the germline V gene (reference sequence). From the cysteine through the phenylalanine, the CDR3 covers 17 amino acids. Only CDR3 DNA remains: 51 bases, in frame from the first base. Trimming leaves V shorter by 0 bases and J shorter by 0 bases, with the junction holding 2 bases beyond the gene matches. The record originates from a study of blood T cell repertoires in COVID-19 (dated by TCRdb to 2020 to 2022). Describing the broader study: Collaborator samples came from the United States, Italy and Spain and covered acute and convalescent phases of COVID-19. The material from the prospective study consisted of cDNA or gDNA derived from T cells, B-cell-depleted T cells, or PBMCs. Subjects who had been exposed to COVID-19, were actively infected with it, or had recovered from it provided the deeply sampled blood TCRbeta repertoires that made up the dataset. The repertoires were made available in a free public database intended to serve as a resource for research on the immune response to SARS-CoV-2. The samples were drawn from the first 160 participants of the ongoing ImmuneRACE study and from about 1,200 subjects provided by 6 global collaborators. Nearly every sample came with metadata listing a de-identified subject ID, COVID-19 status, age in years and sex. Where available, HLA class I and class II types were taken from metadata supplied by the sample provider and were not determined by assay-based typing.

Whole blood was collected in K2EDTA tubes by collaborating institutions according to the institutions' own protocols. For TCRbeta analysis, collaborators shipped samples as frozen whole blood, isolated PBMCs, or DNA extracted from either of those sample types. The study at large found these results: Clinical and demographic metadata were provided uncurated, with the amount varying by source and participant.

TCRbeta CDR3 regions were amplified from genomic DNA using the immunoSEQ Assay, a bias-controlled multiplex PCR. On the authors' methods: The number of nucleated cells in each sample was estimated by amplification of reference gene primers within the assay. Sequence reads were collapsed and filtered to measure the absolute abundance of every unique TCRbeta CDR3 rearrangement. For each sample, productive Simpson clonality was calculated as the square root of Simpson's diversity index across productive rearrangements. The table comes from immuneACCESS by way of TCRdb, which keeps in-frame sequences with V and J called. Part of the clones is missing from these tables; in studies checked, under half for an unresolved V gene and the rest for unknown reasons. V and J calls plus clone size are reproduced from that table; the DNA served to infer D and trimming. The sample table contains over 75,000 clones; only one count was recorded for roughly 90% of them. Under 2.5% of the sample goes to the ten largest clones.

This clonotype originated in a human donor with active COVID-19. The donor label of this sample is uncertain. The specimen sequenced was peripheral blood. The chain was built from TRBV5-5 and TRBJ2-5; 13 of the junction bases match TRBD2. The DNA sequence is given as TGTGCCAGCAGCTTGGGACTAGCGGGGGGACACCAAGAGACCCAGTACTTC. The translation is CASSLGLAGGHQETQYF.